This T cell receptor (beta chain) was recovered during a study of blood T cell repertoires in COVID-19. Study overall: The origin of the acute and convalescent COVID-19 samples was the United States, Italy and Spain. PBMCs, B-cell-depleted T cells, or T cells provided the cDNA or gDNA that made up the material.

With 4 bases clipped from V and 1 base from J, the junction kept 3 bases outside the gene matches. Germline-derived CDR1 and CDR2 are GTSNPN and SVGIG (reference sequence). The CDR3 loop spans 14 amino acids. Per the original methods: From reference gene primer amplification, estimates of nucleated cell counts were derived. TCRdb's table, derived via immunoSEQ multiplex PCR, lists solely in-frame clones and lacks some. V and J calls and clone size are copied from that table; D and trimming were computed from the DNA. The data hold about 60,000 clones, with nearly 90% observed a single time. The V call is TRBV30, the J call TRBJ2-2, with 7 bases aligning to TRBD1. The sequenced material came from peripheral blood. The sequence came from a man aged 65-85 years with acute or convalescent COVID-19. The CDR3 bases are TGTGCCTGGAAGCGACAGGGGAACACCGGGGAGCTGTTTTTT. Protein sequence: CAWKRQGNTGELFF.